The 20 T cell receptor beta chains presented below share a single source sample, sequenced in a study of radiotherapy plus CTLA-4 blockade in lung cancer. The method was immunoSEQ multiplex PCR; TCRdb's version includes in-frame clones alone and lacks a portion of them. The data show around 56,000 clones, around 79% seen once. The starting material was peripheral blood, obtained from a patient treated with radiotherapy plus ipilimumab. These receptors originate from a human donor with non-small cell lung cancer who had a complete response to radiotherapy plus ipilimumab.

This clone was observed a single time. The chain is built from TRBV11-3 and TRBJ1-1; weak D call: TRBD1 (6 bases). Germline-derived CDR1 and CDR2 are SGHNT and YENEEA. Trimming removed 5 bases at V and 1 base at J, with 8 bases between. The length of the CDR3 is 13 residues. The CDR3 is CASSPQGNTEAFF. The CDR3 DNA follows: TGTGCCAGCAGCCCACAGGGGAACACTGAAGCTTTCTTT.

This clone was picked up a small number of times. V usage is TRBV7-2 and J usage is TRBJ1-3; TRBD1 aligns across 7 bases. This CDR3 is built from 15 residues. J lost 4 bases, V lost 6 bases, and 9 bases had no gene match. Germline lookup yields CDR1 SGHTA and CDR2 FQGNSA. CDR3 residues: CASRPISGQGNTIYF. CDR3 DNA sequence: TGTGCCAGCAGGCCTATTTCGGGACAGGGAAACACCATATATTTT.

The chain uses TRBV27 and TRBJ2-1; 8 nucleotides match TRBD1. The CDR3 is 13 residues long. Trimming took 4 bases from V and 10 from J; bases not matched to a gene: 6. In germline, CDR1 is MNHEY, CDR2 SMNVEV (reference sequence). The CDR3 region has the DNA TGTGCCAGCAGTTCAAACGACAGGGGAGAGCAGTTCTTC. This encodes CASSSNDRGEQFF.

This chain links TRBV11-2 with TRBJ1-1, with D uncertain. The CDR3 consists of 14 residues. V gave up 1 base and J gave up 4 bases, with 10 bases separating them. Germline V gene lookup returns CDR1 SGHAT and CDR2 FQNNGV. The CDR3 DNA reads as TGTGCCAGCAGCTTAGGGAGAGGGTCCACTGAAGCTTTCTTT. Translation gives CASSLGRGSTEAFF.

The V gene is TRBV4-3, the J gene TRBJ1-1; the D is unclear. V shed 0 bases and J shed 0 bases, with 14 bases lying between them. CDR1 and CDR2 (germline): LGHNA, YSLEER. The CDR3 spans 17 residues. CDR3 in amino acids: CASSQDRRSFMNTEAFF. In nucleotides, the CDR3 is TGCGCCAGCAGCCAAGATAGGAGGTCCTTTATGAACACTGAAGCTTTCTTT.

The rearrangement uses TRBV27 and TRBJ2-3; D is ambiguous. CDR1 and CDR2 from the germline V gene are MNHEY and SMNVEV (reference sequence). The length of the CDR3 is 16 residues. V lost 1 base and J lost 6, with 17 bases in between. CDR3 bases: TGTGCCAGCAGTTTATTTGCCCTTCATAGTTCGGATACGCAGTATTTT. Translation: CASSLFALHSSDTQYF.

This chain joins TRBV5-6 and TRBJ2-1; D is uncertain. The CDR3 has 11 residues. The V and J ends lost 1 base and 14 bases respectively, with 10 bases between them. In germline, CDR1 is SGHDT, CDR2 YYEEEE. DNA of the CDR3: TGTGCCAGCAGCTTGACAGCCCCCGAGTTCTTC. It is translated as CASSLTAPEFF.

The count of this clone is one. The rearrangement links TRBV29-1 to TRBJ1-1; the match to TRBD1 covers 7 bases. The CDR3 contains 12 residues. Germline loops: CDR1 SQVTM, CDR2 ANQGSEA. J gave up 6 bases and V 4 bases, and 5 bases lay outside the gene matches. CDR3 protein: CSVGRGSAEAFF. For the CDR3, the DNA is TGCAGCGTTGGCAGGGGGTCGGCTGAAGCTTTCTTT.

The chain uses TRBV25-1 and TRBJ1-1, with a possible D match to TRBD1 (5 bases). Germline CDR1 is MGHDK and CDR2 is SYGVNS. CDR3 size: 15 residues. V was clipped by 5 bases and J by 0 bases, with 13 bases between them. CDR3 loop: CASSPRTDMNTEAFF. The CDR3 nucleotides read TGTGCCAGCAGTCCACGGACGGACATGAACACTGAAGCTTTCTTT.

This chain joins TRBV18 and TRBJ2-6; 8 bases match TRBD1. This CDR3 comprises 18 residues. Germline CDR1 reads KGHSH; CDR2 reads LQKENI. V lost 2 bases to trimming and J lost 0 bases; unmatched junction nucleotides: 6. The CDR3 sequence is CASSPSGTGNSGANVLTF. DNA of the CDR3: TGTGCCAGCTCACCATCAGGGACAGGTAACTCTGGGGCCAACGTCCTGACTTTC.

This clone was counted a single time. The rearrangement uses TRBV20-1 and TRBJ2-5, with D unclear. V gave up 3 bases and J gave up 8 bases, with 7 bases separating them. CDR3 length: 10 residues. In germline, CDR1 is DFQATT, CDR2 SNEGSKA (reference sequence). The CDR3 sequence: CSASLITQYF. The CDR3, as DNA: TGCAGTGCTAGTTTAATAACCCAGTACTTC.

The V gene is TRBV5-4, the J gene TRBJ2-2, with 13 bases that match TRBD2. With V trimmed by 2 bases and J by 7 bases, 8 bases remained unmatched. There are 17 residues in the CDR3. Germline CDR1 and CDR2: SGHNT and YYREEE (reference sequence). Here the CDR3 reads CASSFLLAGGRSGELFF. The CDR3 region has the DNA TGTGCCAGCAGCTTCCTACTAGCGGGGGGGCGAAGCGGGGAGCTGTTTTTT.

The rearrangement uses TRBV10-1 and TRBJ1-1, with no clear D. This CDR3 has 14 amino acids. Germline V gene data show CDR1 as WNHNN and CDR2 as SYGVQD (reference sequence). V dropped 0 bases and J dropped 8 bases, with 13 bases sitting between them. CDR3 in amino acids: CASSESKGVGEAFF. For the CDR3, the DNA is TGCGCCAGCAGTGAGTCGAAAGGTGTCGGGGAAGCTTTCTTT.

CDR3 bases: TGTGCCAGCTCACCCATACAGGGGTTTGGGTATGGCTACACCTTC. Translating it yields CASSPIQGFGYGYTF. The V and J genes are TRBV18 and TRBJ1-2, with 7 positions matching TRBD1. Trimming cost V 3 bases and J 5 bases; bases outside gene matches: 9. This CDR3 has 15 residues. The germline CDR1 and CDR2 sequences are KGHSH and LQKENI.

This clone came up once. CDR3 coding DNA: TGTGCCAGCTCAGTAACAGGGATGAACGGAAACACCATATATTTT. Amino acids: CASSVTGMNGNTIYF. The chain combines TRBV18 with TRBJ1-3, with D tentatively TRBD1 (6 bases). Per the germline V gene, CDR1 is KGHSH and CDR2 is LQKENI. The CDR3 extends over 15 amino acids. Trimming shortened V by 5 bases and J by 4 bases, and 15 bases separated the two germline ends.

The chain couples TRBV4-1 to TRBJ1-5, with a possible D match to TRBD1 (6 bases). Trimming left V 0 bases short and J 2 bases short, with 17 bases between. The CDR3 is 18 amino acids. Germline V gene sequence: CDR1 MGHRA, CDR2 YSYEKL. The chain's CDR3 is CASSQDRGAIIGNQPQHF. The DNA of the CDR3 is TGCGCCAGCAGCCAAGATCGGGGGGCGATTATAGGCAATCAGCCCCAGCATTTT.

This clone was seen only once. CDR3 loop: CASSVGTGTSGYEQYF. CDR3 in DNA: TGTGCCAGCAGCGTCGGTACCGGGACTAGCGGTTACGAGCAGTACTTC. The chain employs TRBV9 and TRBJ2-7; 11 nucleotides align to TRBD2. J was trimmed by 4 bases and V by 2 bases; bases with no gene match: 8. CDR1 is SGDLS and CDR2 is YYNGEE in the germline V gene. The CDR3 sequence is 16 residues long.

V gene TRBV10-3 combines with J gene TRBJ1-1; D possibly corresponds to TRBD1 (5 bases). Deletions cut 3 bases from V and 2 bases from J, with 10 bases between. The CDR3 length is 14 residues. Looked up from germline, CDR1 is ENHRY and CDR2 is SYGVKD. In DNA, the CDR3 is TGTGCCATCAGTGAATCCGGGGGAAACACTGAAGCTTTCTTT. Translating gives CAISESGGNTEAFF.

The chain couples TRBV7-9 to TRBJ1-4; 7 nucleotides line up with TRBD1. Germline V lookup: CDR1 SEHNR, CDR2 FQNEAQ (reference sequence). CDR3 size: 15 residues. Trimming removed 5 bases from V and 5 bases from J; junction bases left unmatched: 8. The DNA of the CDR3 is TGTGCCAGCAGCGCCCCCAGGGGGAGAAATGAAAAACTGTTTTTT. It encodes CASSAPRGRNEKLFF.

The genes are TRBV11-2 and TRBJ1-4, with TRBD1 matching over 10 bases. The V segment lost 5 bases and the J segment 6 bases; nucleotides outside the gene matches: 9. The CDR3 contains 16 residues. Germline CDR1 and CDR2: SGHAT and FQNNGV. The CDR3 protein is CASSLEAGQGYEKLFF. The CDR3 DNA is TGTGCCAGCAGCCTCGAGGCGGGACAGGGGTATGAAAAACTGTTTTTT.